The next 18 T cell receptor beta chains were all read from a single sample in a study of memory CD4+ T cells and cytomegalovirus serostatus. The assay was immunoSEQ multiplex PCR, and TCRdb's table has in-frame clones only and misses some. The sample has around 50,000 clones, around 82% seen once. Single viable CD3+CD4+CD8-CD45RO+ cells were sorted as the memory CD4+ T cells. Sequenced: memory CD4+ T cells from blood. The source of these receptors is an adult in good health and CMV-seronegative.

This clone occurred a few times. This rearrangement joins TRBV9 to TRBJ1-5, with D perhaps matching TRBD1 (5 bases). The V end lost 2 bases, the J end lost 4 bases, and 13 bases lay between the germline ends. The germline gives CDR1 SGDLS, CDR2 YYNGEE. CDR3 length equals 15 residues. This CDR3 is CASSVGAGRNQPQHF. The CDR3 DNA reads as TGTGCCAGCAGCGTTGGCGCAGGGAGGAATCAGCCCCAGCATTTT.

The chain uses TRBV7-6 and TRBJ2-3; D call uncertain. The CDR3 sequence is 14 residues long. The V end lost 5 bases, the J end lost 4 bases, and 13 bases lay between the germline ends. The germline V gene encodes CDR1 SGHVS and CDR2 FNYEAQ. For the CDR3, the DNA is TGTGCCAGCAGCCGGGTAGTCCAGTCAGATACGCAGTATTTT. Translating gives CASSRVVQSDTQYF.

This chain uses TRBV2 with TRBJ1-4, with a possible D match to TRBD1 (6 bases). The CDR3 covers 13 residues. CDR1 is SNHLY and CDR2 is FYNNEI in the germline V gene. Trimming shortened V by 8 bases and J by 4 bases, and 11 bases separated the two germline ends. The CDR3 spells CASVRGINEKLFF. The DNA of the CDR3 is TGTGCCAGCGTCAGGGGTATTAATGAAAAACTGTTTTTT.

The chain couples TRBV18 to TRBJ2-3; D might be TRBD1 or TRBD2, each matching 5 bases. Germline lookup yields CDR1 KGHSH and CDR2 LQKENI. V was cut by 3 bases and J by 3 bases, with 10 bases left in between. The CDR3 totals 14 residues. The CDR3 sequence: CASSPHGTTDTQYF. CDR3 nucleotide sequence: TGTGCCAGCTCACCTCACGGGACGACAGATACGCAGTATTTT. Full variable domain (missing parts from reference TRBV18 and TRBJ2-3): NAGVMQNPRHLVRRRGQEARLRCSPMKGHSHVYWYRQLPEEGLKFMVYLQKENIIDESGMPKERFSAEFPKEGPSILRIQQVVRGDSAAYFCASSPHGTTDTQYFGPGTRLTVL.

In its sample, this clone was seen a few times. The rearrangement links TRBV30 to TRBJ2-6; D is undetermined. The CDR3 spans 14 residues. Between the trimmed V and J ends, which lost 2 bases and 0 bases, there was a span of 5 bases. CDR1 is GTSNPN, CDR2 SVGIG, per germline (reference sequence). CDR3 sequence reads: CAWSMDSGANVLTF. As DNA, the CDR3 is TGTGCCTGGAGTATGGACTCTGGGGCCAACGTCCTGACTTTC.

This chain links TRBV27 with TRBJ2-6, with 10 nucleotides matching TRBD1. Looked up from germline, CDR1 is MNHEY and CDR2 is SMNVEV (reference sequence). V was pared by 5 bases and J by 2 bases, with 6 bases of the junction left unmatched. This CDR3 has 17 residues. In DNA, the CDR3 is TGTGCCAGCAGTCAAGGGACAGGGGTAGCTGGGGCCAACGTCCTGACTTTC. Its translation: CASSQGTGVAGANVLTF.

This chain connects TRBV30 to TRBJ1-2, with D hard to call. Germline lookup yields CDR1 GTSNPN and CDR2 SVGIG (reference sequence). The CDR3 is 10 residues long. Trimming took 3 bases from V and 5 from J, leaving 4 bases between them. CDR3 sequence reads: CAWRNYGYTF. CDR3 bases: TGTGCCTGGAGAAATTATGGCTACACCTTC.

The sample holds a few counts of this clone. V is TRBV4-2 and J is TRBJ2-2; 7 nucleotides line up with TRBD1. With V trimmed by 1 base and J by 2 bases, 4 bases remained unmatched. The germline gives CDR1 LGHNA, CDR2 YNFKEQ. The CDR3 is 16 residues long. CDR3 bases: TGTGCCAGCAGCCAAGTCAGGGGGTTAAACACCGGGGAGCTGTTTTTT. Protein: CASSQVRGLNTGELFF.

The J gene is TRBJ2-1, the V gene TRBV5-4; 10 bases match TRBD2. Germline V gene data show CDR1 as SGHNT and CDR2 as YYREEE (reference sequence). V lost 2 bases, J lost 7 bases, and 3 bases stayed unmatched. There are 14 residues in the CDR3. This CDR3 is CASSLAGGTNEQFF. CDR3 DNA: TGTGCCAGCAGCTTAGCGGGAGGGACGAATGAGCAGTTCTTC.

This chain joins TRBV7-6 and TRBJ2-7; D is ambiguous. Trimming cost V 0 bases and J 6 bases, with 12 bases left between them. This CDR3 spans 14 amino acids. Germline values: CDR1 SGHVS, CDR2 FNYEAQ. CDR3 amino acids: CASSLAQMASEQYF. The CDR3 DNA sequence: TGTGCCAGCAGCTTAGCGCAGATGGCTAGCGAGCAGTACTTC.

The J gene is TRBJ2-1, the V gene TRBV19, with TRBD1 matching over 11 bases. J was trimmed by 5 bases and V by 2 bases; bases with no gene match: 5. This CDR3 has 16 amino acids. Germline CDR1 reads LNHDA; CDR2 reads SQIVND (reference sequence). CDR3 residues: CASSILGTGGHNEQFF. The CDR3 coding sequence is TGTGCCAGTAGTATACTCGGGACAGGGGGGCACAATGAGCAGTTCTTC. Full variable domain (remainder filled in from reference TRBV19 and TRBJ2-1): DGGITQSPKYLFRKEGQNVTLSCEQNLNHDAMYWYRQDPGQGLRLIYYSQIVNDFQKGDIAEGYSVSREKKESFPLTVTSAQKNPTAFYLCASSILGTGGHNEQFFGPGTRLTVL.

Written as DNA, the CDR3 is TGTGCCAGCATGACGGCAGTCTATGGCTACACCTTC. Translated, it gives CASMTAVYGYTF. The V gene is TRBV28, the J gene TRBJ1-2; D gene unclear. The germline CDR1 and CDR2 sequences are MDHEN and SYDVKM. Trimming took 7 bases from V and 4 from J, leaving 10 bases between them. This CDR3 has 12 amino acids.

The chain couples TRBV27 to TRBJ2-7, with a tentative D call TRBD1 (5 bases). Germline lookup yields CDR1 MNHEY and CDR2 SMNVEV (reference sequence). The CDR3 spans 11 residues. Trimming cost V 5 bases and J 4 bases, with 6 bases left between them. The CDR3 sequence: CASSKGYEQYF. In DNA, the CDR3 is TGTGCCAGCAGTAAGGGGTACGAGCAGTACTTC.

The sample holds one count of this clone. The genes are TRBV7-2 and TRBJ1-5; perhaps TRBD1 as D (6 bases). V lost 6 bases and J 0 bases, leaving 12 bases between the germline ends. The CDR3 sequence is 15 residues long. CDR1 and CDR2 (germline): SGHTA, FQGNSA. Here the CDR3 reads CASRRKGVSNQPQHF. The CDR3 coding sequence is TGTGCCAGCAGACGGAAGGGGGTTAGCAATCAGCCCCAGCATTTT.

The chain combines TRBV4-1 with TRBJ2-5; D is uncertain. CDR1 MGHRA and CDR2 YSYEKL come from the germline V gene. The CDR3 sequence is 17 residues long. V shed 1 base and J shed 2 bases, with 17 bases lying between them. The CDR3 is CASSQALVHFLQETQYF. The CDR3, as DNA: TGCGCCAGCAGCCAAGCGCTAGTCCACTTCCTTCAAGAGACCCAGTACTTC.

The chain is built from TRBV19 and TRBJ2-2, with a weak D call TRBD1 (6 bases). This CDR3 contains 14 residues. The germline V gene has CDR1 LNHDA and CDR2 SQIVND (reference sequence). V lost 3 bases to trimming and J lost 3 bases, with 8 bases between them. The chain's CDR3 is CASSIYRDTGELFF. CDR3 coding DNA: TGTGCCAGTAGTATCTACAGGGACACCGGGGAGCTGTTTTTT.

The chain joins TRBV28 to TRBJ2-7, with 12 bases matching TRBD2. The length of the CDR3 is 15 residues. Germline trimming cut 3 bases from V and 3 bases from J; bases unmatched to any gene: 3. Germline loops: CDR1 MDHEN, CDR2 SYDVKM. The CDR3 coding sequence is TGTGCCAGCAGTTTCGCACTAGCGGGAGGCTACGAGCAGTACTTC. This codes for CASSFALAGGYEQYF.

This clone was seen once. The J gene is TRBJ2-2, the V gene TRBV28, with 7 positions matching TRBD2. The length of the CDR3 is 15 residues. Germline values: CDR1 MDHEN, CDR2 SYDVKM. With 4 bases clipped from V and 0 bases from J, the junction kept 2 bases outside the gene matches. CDR3 sequence: CASSSLAANTGELFF. Written as DNA, the CDR3 is TGTGCCAGCAGTTCTCTAGCGGCGAACACCGGGGAGCTGTTTTTT.